This TCR beta chain stems from a study of blood T cell repertoires in COVID-19. The overall study: The origin of the acute and convalescent COVID-19 samples was the United States, Italy and Spain. Sources were T cells, B-cell-depleted T cells, or PBMCs; the material itself was cDNA or gDNA.

Libraries were prepared by immunoSEQ multiplex PCR; TCRdb keeps only in-frame clonotypes and omits some of them. The profile shows about 160,000 clones, roughly 84% of them singletons. Germline CDR1 is MNHEY and CDR2 is SMNVEV (reference sequence). The CDR3 runs to 17 residues. Trimming removed 5 bases from V and 3 bases from J; junction bases left unmatched: 13. Sequenced input: peripheral blood. The sequence came from a middle-aged man with acute or convalescent COVID-19. The chain couples TRBV27 to TRBJ1-1; TRBD1 aligns across 9 bases. For the CDR3, the DNA is TGTGCCAGCAGTCCTCCGGGACAGGGTTACAGGGACACTGAAGCTTTCTTT. Amino acid sequence: CASSPPGQGYRDTEAFF.